The 31 T cell receptor beta chains reported below all come from one sample, sequenced in a study of PD-1 blockade in classical Hodgkin lymphoma. No patient escaped relapse after autologous stem cell transplantation, and brentuximab vedotin exposure varied. Measured with immunoSEQ multiplex PCR; TCRdb has only the in-frame clones, and not every one. The data contain about 40,000 clones, roughly two thirds of them singletons. Source: peripheral blood mononuclear cells (PBMCs), taken before the second cycle of nivolumab. These TCRs come from a human donor with classical Hodgkin lymphoma.

The rearrangement joins TRBV19 to TRBJ1-2, with a tentative D call TRBD1 (5 bases). V lost 7 bases, J lost 7 bases, and 10 bases lay in between. The length of the CDR3 is 11 residues. Germline V CDR1 and CDR2: LNHDA, SQIVND (reference sequence). Here the CDR3 reads CASTMGVGYTF. CDR3 sequence (DNA): TGTGCCAGTACTATGGGGGTTGGCTACACCTTC.

The rearrangement joins TRBV30 to TRBJ1-2, with D hard to call. The germline V gene has CDR1 GTSNPN and CDR2 SVGIG (reference sequence). This CDR3 comprises 12 residues. V lost 5 bases and J 8 bases, leaving 15 bases between the germline ends. The CDR3 here is CAWGGAAIGYTF. The CDR3 DNA follows: TGTGCCTGGGGAGGTGCGGCGATAGGCTACACCTTC.

The chain combines TRBV2 with TRBJ1-1; TRBD1 is a possible D gene (5 bases). Germline V gives CDR1 SNHLY, CDR2 FYNNEI. CDR3 length: 14 amino acids. V was clipped by 4 bases and J by 4 bases, with 13 bases between them. CDR3 sequence: CASSVYLGLTEAFF. The CDR3 nucleotides read TGTGCCAGCAGTGTCTACCTGGGGCTCACTGAAGCTTTCTTT.

This clone was seen once. V and J are TRBV5-4 and TRBJ2-2; D gene ambiguous. Trimming stripped 0 bases from V and 5 bases from J, with 8 bases between. Germline CDR1 and CDR2: SGHNT and YYREEE (reference sequence). The CDR3 extends over 14 amino acids. CDR3 amino acids: CASSLAEVTGELFF. In DNA form, the CDR3 reads TGTGCCAGCAGCTTGGCCGAGGTTACCGGGGAGCTGTTTTTT. Variable domain in full (rest from reference TRBV5-4 and TRBJ2-2): ETGVTQSPTHLIKTRGQQVTLRCSSQSGHNTVSWYQQALGQGPQFIFQYYREEENGRGNFPPRFSGLQFPNYSSELNVNALELDDSALYLCASSLAEVTGELFFGEGSRLTVL.

The J gene is TRBJ1-3, the V gene TRBV5-8, with D maybe TRBD1 (5 bases). The CDR3 contains 16 residues. The germline CDR1 and CDR2 sequences are SGHTS and YDEGEE. V shed 3 bases and J shed 0 bases, with 13 bases lying between them. The CDR3 DNA sequence: TGTGCCAGCAGCTGGGGGAATAGGGTCTCTGGAAACACCATATATTTT. Residues: CASSWGNRVSGNTIYF. The full variable domain, its missing parts supplied by reference TRBV5-8 and TRBJ1-3, is EAGVTQSPTHLIKTRGQQATLRCSPISGHTSVYWYQQALGLGLQFLLWYDEGEERNRGNFPPRFSGRQFPNYSSELNVNALELEDSALYLCASSWGNRVSGNTIYFGEGSWLTVV.

The genes are TRBV5-4 and TRBJ1-1; perhaps TRBD1 as D (5 bases). CDR1 is SGHNT, CDR2 YYREEE, per germline (reference sequence). V lost 4 bases, J lost 8 bases, and 18 bases lay in between. CDR3 size: 14 residues. The CDR3 here is CASSIQGHGGEAFF. The CDR3 DNA follows: TGTGCCAGCAGCATTCAGGGCCACGGCGGGGAAGCTTTCTTT. Using reference TRBV5-4 and TRBJ1-1 for the parts outside the CDR3, the full variable domain is ETGVTQSPTHLIKTRGQQVTLRCSSQSGHNTVSWYQQALGQGPQFIFQYYREEENGRGNFPPRFSGLQFPNYSSELNVNALELDDSALYLCASSIQGHGGEAFFGQGTRLTVV.

The gene calls are TRBV30 and TRBJ2-1, with no clear D. Trimming took off 1 base at V and 12 bases at J, with 10 bases between the two ends. The germline V gene encodes CDR1 GTSNPN and CDR2 SVGIG (reference sequence). This CDR3 is 11 amino acids long. CDR3 nucleotides: TGTGCCTGGAGTGGGTCAGCGTTGCAGTTCTTC. Translating it yields CAWSGSALQFF.

The sample holds a few counts of this clone. Other nucleotide sequences in the sample specify the same CDR3. The rearrangement joins TRBV7-2 to TRBJ2-5; 8 nucleotides align to TRBD2. V lost 1 base to trimming and J lost 1 base; unmatched junction nucleotides: 2. CDR3 length equals 15 residues. CDR1 SGHTA and CDR2 FQGNSA come from the germline V gene. This chain's CDR3 is CASSLGTSGQETQYF. CDR3 in DNA: TGTGCCAGCAGCTTAGGAACTAGCGGCCAAGAGACCCAGTACTTC.

V usage is TRBV10-3 and J usage is TRBJ2-1; D unresolved. The V end was cut by 3 bases, the J end by 9 bases, with 15 bases between. The CDR3 extends over 14 amino acids. CDR1 and CDR2 from the germline V gene are ENHRY and SYGVKD. The chain's CDR3 is CAISEIAAPSEQFF. CDR3 nucleotide sequence: TGTGCCATCAGTGAAATCGCAGCCCCCAGTGAGCAGTTCTTC.

The chain uses TRBV9 and TRBJ2-3, with 8 bases that match TRBD2. The CDR3 covers 14 residues. J lost 5 bases, V lost 7 bases, and 9 bases had no gene match. The V gene's germline CDR1 is SGDLS and CDR2 YYNGEE. The CDR3 spells CASSRREVRDTQYF. The CDR3 DNA is TGTGCCAGCTCGAGGCGGGAGGTGCGAGATACGCAGTATTTT. The full variable domain, its missing parts supplied by reference TRBV9 and TRBJ2-3, is DSGVTQTPKHLITATGQRVTLRCSPRSGDLSVYWYQQSLDQGLQFLIQYYNGEERAKGNILERFSAQQFPDLHSELNLSSLELGDSALYFCASSRREVRDTQYFGPGTRLTVL.

CDR3 bases: TGTGCCAGCAGCTTAGATAGTATTCGATCGGGGGAGCAGTACTTC. Protein: CASSLDSIRSGEQYF. This chain uses TRBV7-2 with TRBJ2-7; D might be TRBD2 (5 bases). Per germline, CDR1 SGHTA and CDR2 FQGNSA. V was shortened by 1 base and J by 7 bases, with 17 bases between the two germline ends. The CDR3 is 15 residues long.

The rearrangement joins TRBV10-3 to TRBJ1-5, with TRBD1 matching over 7 bases. Trimming took 2 bases from V and 4 from J; bases not matched to a gene: 5. The germline V gene has CDR1 ENHRY and CDR2 SYGVKD. The CDR3 runs 15 residues. CDR3 nucleotide sequence: TGTGCCATCAGTGAGGGGGGACAGAGGAATCAGCCCCAGCATTTT. Translated: CAISEGGQRNQPQHF.

This sequence joins TRBV6-1 and TRBJ2-5, with a weak D call TRBD2 (5 bases). Judging by the DNA end, TRBJ2-7 fits better; the J call may be wrong. Germline CDR1 and CDR2: MNHNS and SASEGT. The CDR3 runs to 11 residues. This CDR3 is CASSLAHEQYF. Here the CDR3 DNA reads TGTGCCAGCAGTCTAGCTCACGAGCAGTACTTC.

The chain links TRBV5-5 to TRBJ2-3, with D perhaps TRBD2 (6 bases). The CDR3 extends over 15 amino acids. Germline values: CDR1 SGHKS, CDR2 YYEKEE (reference sequence). V was cut by 4 bases and J by 2 bases, with 14 bases left in between. For the CDR3, the DNA is TGTGCCAGCAGCGCGGCAGGGAGGCTCACAGATACGCAGTATTTT. It specifies CASSAAGRLTDTQYF.

This clone was seen a few times. V gene TRBV7-2 combines with J gene TRBJ2-5; D might be TRBD1 (6 bases). This CDR3 is built from 14 residues. Trimming stripped 2 bases from V and 3 bases from J, with 10 bases between. Germline V gives CDR1 SGHTA, CDR2 FQGNSA. CDR3: CASSLNQGKETQYF. As DNA, the CDR3 is TGTGCCAGCAGCTTAAATCAGGGGAAAGAGACCCAGTACTTC. The full variable domain, with the rest looked up from reference TRBV7-2 and TRBJ2-5, is GAGVSQSPSNKVTEKGKDVELRCDPISGHTALYWYRQSLGQGLEFLIYFQGNSAPDKSGLPSDRFSAERTGGSVSTLTIQRTQQEDSAVYLCASSLNQGKETQYFGPGTRLLVL.

The chain uses TRBV7-2 and TRBJ1-2; maybe TRBD1 (5 bases). This CDR3 has 14 amino acids. Between the trimmed V and J ends, which lost 5 bases and 4 bases, there was a span of 14 bases. Germline CDR1 SGHTA, CDR2 FQGNSA. CDR3 DNA sequence: TGTGCCAGCAGCCTCGGCGGGGGAGCCTATGGCTACACCTTC. It codes for CASSLGGGAYGYTF.

This clone has a single count. This chain uses TRBV5-8 with TRBJ2-1; the D is unclear. There are 14 residues in the CDR3. V lost 5 bases to trimming and J lost 1 base, with 10 bases between them. Germline CDR1 is SGHTS and CDR2 is YDEGEE. CDR3 sequence (DNA): TGTGCCAGCAGGCGTTCTAGGTCCTACAATGAGCAGTTCTTC. Encoded protein: CASRRSRSYNEQFF.

V gene TRBV6-6 combines with J gene TRBJ2-1; D unresolved. This CDR3 contains 11 residues. The V end lost 6 bases, the J end lost 10 bases, and 10 bases lay between the germline ends. CDR1 is MNHNY and CDR2 is SVGAGI in the germline V gene (reference sequence). The CDR3 region is CASSSAGEQFF. The CDR3 nucleotides are TGTGCCAGCAGCTCAGCAGGAGAGCAGTTCTTC.

The chain is built from TRBV6-5 and TRBJ1-6, with D possibly TRBD1 on 6 matching bases. The length of the CDR3 is 13 residues. CDR1 MNHEY and CDR2 SVGAGI come from the germline V gene. The V end was cut by 6 bases, the J end by 10 bases, with 13 bases between. The CDR3 DNA sequence: TGTGCCAGCAGCCACAGGGATCGATCACCCCTCCACTTT. Its protein product is CASSHRDRSPLHF.

This rearrangement joins TRBV5-1 to TRBJ2-7; D is uncertain. The CDR3 is 14 amino acids. Germline V CDR1 and CDR2: SGHRS, YFSETQ. Trimming removed 4 bases from V and 0 bases from J, with 11 bases in between. The CDR3 DNA follows: TGCGCCAGCAGCCTGACACTTTACTCCTACGAGCAGTACTTC. It translates to CASSLTLYSYEQYF.

This clone has only a few counts. The chain employs TRBV9 and TRBJ2-1; tentative D call: TRBD2 (6 bases). With 0 bases removed from V and 4 bases from J, the gap between germline ends came to 8 bases. The CDR3 loop spans 14 amino acids. Per the germline V gene, CDR1 is SGDLS and CDR2 is YYNGEE. CDR3 nucleotide sequence: TGTGCCAGCAGCGTAGAACGGGGGTACAATGAGCAGTTCTTC. Amino acid sequence: CASSVERGYNEQFF. The full variable domain, its missing parts supplied by reference TRBV9 and TRBJ2-1, is DSGVTQTPKHLITATGQRVTLRCSPRSGDLSVYWYQQSLDQGLQFLIQYYNGEERAKGNILERFSAQQFPDLHSELNLSSLELGDSALYFCASSVERGYNEQFFGPGTRLTVL.

The chain recombines TRBV28 with TRBJ1-3; D gene unclear. Trimming left V 1 base short and J 2 bases short, with 18 bases between. Germline V gives CDR1 MDHEN, CDR2 SYDVKM. This CDR3 comprises 18 residues. The CDR3 is CASSLSPNERITGNTIYF. CDR3 nucleotide sequence: TGTGCCAGCAGTTTATCCCCGAATGAGAGGATTACTGGAAACACCATATATTTT.

The rearrangement links TRBV6-5 to TRBJ2-5, with TRBD2 identical over 7 bases. The CDR3 sequence is 15 residues long. V dropped 8 bases and J dropped 7; count of bases not matched to a gene: 16. Germline CDR1 and CDR2: MNHEY and SVGAGI. The CDR3 sequence: CASAGLDGTQGTQYF. CDR3 nucleotides: TGTGCCAGCGCCGGACTAGACGGTACCCAGGGGACCCAGTACTTC.

This clone appeared many times. This chain links TRBV18 with TRBJ1-1, with a tentative D call TRBD1 (6 bases). This CDR3 has 16 amino acids. Per germline, CDR1 KGHSH and CDR2 LQKENI. Trimming stripped 3 bases from V and 0 bases from J, with 14 bases between. The CDR3 here is CASSPGQLSMNTEAFF. CDR3 coding DNA: TGTGCCAGCTCACCCGGACAGCTATCCATGAACACTGAAGCTTTCTTT.

This clone has only one observation. This chain connects TRBV2 to TRBJ1-1, with 11 bases aligning to TRBD1. With V trimmed by 9 bases and J by 5 bases, 5 bases remained unmatched. CDR1 is SNHLY and CDR2 is FYNNEI in the germline V gene. The CDR3 is 13 amino acids. The CDR3 DNA sequence: TGTGCCAGTACGGGACAGGGGGTGACTGAAGCTTTCTTT. Residues: CASTGQGVTEAFF.

The CDR3 nucleotides are TGTGCCATCAGTGGGGTAGCAGGGGGCACTGAAGCTTTCTTT. It translates to CAISGVAGGTEAFF. This rearrangement joins TRBV10-3 to TRBJ1-1; TRBD1 matches at 7 bases. The germline CDR1 and CDR2 sequences are ENHRY and SYGVKD. The CDR3 runs 14 residues. V was clipped by 4 bases and J by 4 bases; unmatched bases: 6.

The chain joins TRBV9 to TRBJ1-6, with a tentative D call TRBD1 (5 bases). Trimming left V 2 bases short and J 7 bases short, with 16 bases between. The CDR3 sequence is 16 residues long. The germline gives CDR1 SGDLS, CDR2 YYNGEE. CDR3 in amino acids: CASSVRGDPTNSPLHF. Here the CDR3 DNA reads TGTGCCAGCAGCGTCCGGGGCGACCCAACGAATTCACCCCTCCACTTT.

CDR3 amino acids: CAWSRQGGDYGYTF. The CDR3 DNA follows: TGTGCCTGGAGTCGACAGGGTGGTGACTATGGCTACACCTTC. The genes are TRBV30 and TRBJ1-2; 7 bases are a match to TRBD1. The CDR3 length is 14 residues. Looked up from germline, CDR1 is GTSNPN and CDR2 is SVGIG (reference sequence). Trimming removed 2 bases from V and 3 bases from J; junction bases left unmatched: 6.

The rearrangement joins TRBV7-9 to TRBJ1-1; D gene unclear. Deletions cut 5 bases from V and 2 bases from J, with 12 bases between. The germline V gene has CDR1 SEHNR and CDR2 FQNEAQ (reference sequence). The CDR3 is 14 residues long. The CDR3 region is CASSVTISNTEAFF. In DNA form, the CDR3 reads TGTGCCAGCAGCGTCACGATATCCAACACTGAAGCTTTCTTT.

The V gene is TRBV10-2, the J gene TRBJ2-3; D remains ambiguous. The V gene lost 7 bases and the J gene lost 2 bases, with 7 bases spanning the gap. Germline-derived CDR1 and CDR2 are WSHSY and SAAADI. CDR3 length equals 12 residues. The CDR3 here is CASKGPTDTQYF. The DNA for the CDR3 is TGCGCCAGCAAGGGTCCCACAGATACGCAGTATTTT.

The chain links TRBV6-1 to TRBJ2-4, with a weak D call TRBD1 (6 bases). The length of the CDR3 is 20 residues. Germline V lookup: CDR1 MNHNS, CDR2 SASEGT. Trimming took off 2 bases at V and 0 bases at J, with 23 bases between the two ends. CDR3 amino acids: CASSESDVGAQGLAKNIQYF. CDR3 in DNA: TGTGCCAGCAGTGAATCCGACGTAGGGGCCCAGGGGCTAGCCAAAAACATTCAGTACTTC.